What follows are 17 T cell receptor beta chains derived from one specimen sequenced in a study of T cell repertoires in cytomegalovirus infection. What these receptors recognize is not known. One entry per CDR3 protein, called by TCRdb with MiXCR from the reads. The sample has approximately 89,000 distinct CDR3 sequences, about 29% seen once. The source was CD8+ T cells from cultured PBMCs, collected from culture after CMV antigen stimulation. The origin of the receptors is a human donor in good health (CMV status not recorded). Some clones in this sample may be carry-over from other donors' samples.

This clonotype was detected a few times. This sequence joins TRBV4-1 and TRBJ2-1; D gene ambiguous. The CDR3 has 13 residues. Trimming left V 1 base short and J 4 bases short, with 5 bases between. Germline V lookup: CDR1 MGHRA, CDR2 YSYEKL. Written as DNA, the CDR3 is TGCGCCAGCAGCCAAGGGACGTACAATGAGCAGTTCTTC. Protein sequence: CASSQGTYNEQFF.

This clonotype was observed many times. This sequence joins TRBV7-8 and TRBJ2-2; D might be TRBD2 (6 bases). CDR1 SGHVS and CDR2 FQNEAQ come from the germline V gene. The CDR3 is 18 residues long. V gave up 1 base and J gave up 4 bases, with 19 bases separating them. The CDR3 coding sequence is TGTGCCAGCAGCTTAGAAGTGCGGTACGGGGGACTCACCGGGGAGCTGTTTTTT. Translating it yields CASSLEVRYGGLTGELFF.

The chain employs TRBV27 and TRBJ1-1; D gene uncertain. Between the trimmed V and J ends, which lost 3 bases and 5 bases, there was a span of 10 bases. From germline, CDR1 is MNHEY and CDR2 SMNVEV (reference sequence). This CDR3 spans 13 amino acids. The CDR3 DNA follows: TGTGCCAGCAGTTTGCTGGGGTTGACTGAAGCTTTCTTT. It codes for CASSLLGLTEAFF.

This chain links TRBV9 with TRBJ2-3; the match to TRBD1 covers 8 bases. There are 13 residues in the CDR3. The V gene end was trimmed by 4 bases and the J gene end by 4 bases; junction bases not matched to a gene: 2. Germline loops: CDR1 SGDLS, CDR2 YYNGEE. The CDR3 DNA sequence: TGTGCCAGCAGCATACAGGGGGCAGATACGCAGTATTTT. Its translation: CASSIQGADTQYF.

This clonotype was seen at least ten times. The CDR3 DNA sequence: TGCGCCAGCAGCCCGGGGACAGCGGCCGGGGAGCTGTTTTTT. Translation: CASSPGTAAGELFF. The chain is built from TRBV5-1 and TRBJ2-2, with 7 bases lining up with TRBD1. The CDR3 is 14 amino acids. V was clipped by 4 bases and J by 6 bases; unmatched bases: 6. Germline lookup yields CDR1 SGHRS and CDR2 YFSETQ.

The chain recombines TRBV12-3 or TRBV12-4 with TRBJ2-7; no clear D. The CDR3 loop spans 13 amino acids. V was pared by 5 bases and J by 8 bases, with 16 bases between. For the CDR3, the DNA is TGTGCCAGCAGTATTGGATCCCCGTGGAAGCAGTACTTC. It codes for CASSIGSPWKQYF.

V usage is TRBV7-6 and J usage is TRBJ2-2, with D perhaps assigned TRBD1 or TRBD2 (5 bases each). This CDR3 has 14 residues. Germline V gene lookup returns CDR1 SGHVS and CDR2 FNYEAQ. The V end was cut by 5 bases, the J end by 6 bases, with 13 bases between. CDR3 in DNA: TGTGCCAGCAGCGAGGGACCCAGCGCCGGGGAGCTGTTTTTT. Protein: CASSEGPSAGELFF. Drawing the rest from reference TRBV7-6 and TRBJ2-2, the complete variable domain is GAGVSQSPRYKVTKRGQDVALRCDPISGHVSLYWYRQALGQGPEFLTYFNYEAQQDKSGLPNDRFSAERPEGSISTLTIQRTEQRDSAMYRCASSEGPSAGELFFGEGSRLTVL.

The chain links TRBV14 to TRBJ2-1, with 8 bases matching TRBD1. This CDR3 region has 15 residues. The V segment lost 4 bases and the J segment 2 bases; nucleotides outside the gene matches: 4. Germline lookup yields CDR1 SGHDN and CDR2 FVKESK. CDR3 DNA sequence: TGTGCCAGCAGCCCGGACAGGGCCCCCTACAATGAGCAGTTCTTC. It codes for CASSPDRAPYNEQFF.

This sequence joins TRBV4-1 and TRBJ1-5, with 9 bases aligning to TRBD1. CDR1 and CDR2 (germline): MGHRA, YSYEKL. The CDR3 is 14 residues long. The ends lost 4 bases at V and 7 bases at J; junction bases unmatched: 5. The CDR3 protein is CASSLGQGDQPQHF. CDR3 sequence (DNA): TGCGCCAGCAGCCTGGGACAGGGTGACCAGCCCCAGCATTTT.

The table lists this clonotype with a few counts. The chain has TRBV20-1 and TRBJ2-5, with 11 positions matching TRBD1. The CDR3 loop spans 14 amino acids. Germline V lookup: CDR1 DFQATT, CDR2 SNEGSKA (reference sequence). The junction had 6 bases not matched to a gene; V was cut back by 4 bases and J by 5 bases. This chain's CDR3 is CSAKGQGVWETQYF. Here the CDR3 DNA reads TGCAGTGCTAAGGGACAGGGGGTGTGGGAGACCCAGTACTTC.

This chain links TRBV5-4 with TRBJ2-3; D is undetermined. Per the germline V gene, CDR1 is SGHNT and CDR2 is YYREEE (reference sequence). The CDR3 is made up of 12 amino acids. Trimming shortened V by 1 base and J by 4 bases, and 4 bases separated the two germline ends. CDR3: CASSLWSDTQYF. For the CDR3, the DNA is TGTGCCAGCAGCTTGTGGTCAGATACGCAGTATTTT.

The rearrangement uses TRBV29-1 and TRBJ2-1; D ambiguous. Germline V gives CDR1 SQVTM, CDR2 ANQGSEA. This CDR3 contains 13 residues. V lost 1 base and J lost 5, with 9 bases in between. The CDR3 coding sequence is TGCAGCGTTGAAGGGGTCCAAAACAATGAGCAGTTCTTC. It is translated as CSVEGVQNNEQFF.

This clonotype occurred many times. V and J are TRBV7-2 and TRBJ1-2; D remains ambiguous. Trimming shortened V by 5 bases and J by 1 base, and 8 bases separated the two germline ends. CDR1 is SGHTA, CDR2 FQGNSA, per germline. The CDR3 has 13 residues. The CDR3 coding sequence is TGTGCCAGCAGCCAGGACTTTAACTATGGCTACACCTTC. The encoded protein is CASSQDFNYGYTF.

This rearrangement joins TRBV7-6 to TRBJ2-7; 9 nucleotides match TRBD1. The CDR3 length is 14 residues. Losses at the gene ends were 6 bases for V and 5 bases for J; bases not matched to a gene: 8. Germline values: CDR1 SGHVS, CDR2 FNYEAQ. This CDR3 reads CASSAGTGRDEQYF. The DNA of the CDR3 is TGTGCCAGCAGTGCCGGGACAGGGCGTGACGAGCAGTACTTC.

The V and J genes are TRBV6-5 and TRBJ1-4; D ambiguous. V lost 0 bases, J lost 7 bases, and 12 bases lay in between. This CDR3 is built from 15 residues. Germline CDR1 is MNHEY and CDR2 is SVGAGI. The CDR3 sequence is CASSYSAGMSEKLFF. CDR3 nucleotides: TGTGCCAGCAGTTACTCCGCGGGTATGAGTGAAAAACTGTTTTTT.

There are a few counts of this clonotype. The rearrangement joins TRBV18 to TRBJ1-1; 7 nucleotides agree with TRBD1. CDR3 length: 16 residues. The germline V gene encodes CDR1 KGHSH and CDR2 LQKENI. V lost 5 bases and J lost 4; bases outside the gene matches: 13. CDR3 amino acids: CASSTSDREVGTEAFF. The CDR3 DNA sequence: TGTGCCAGCTCAACCAGCGACAGGGAAGTGGGCACTGAAGCTTTCTTT. The whole variable domain, remainder taken from reference TRBV18 and TRBJ1-1, is NAGVMQNPRHLVRRRGQEARLRCSPMKGHSHVYWYRQLPEEGLKFMVYLQKENIIDESGMPKERFSAEFPKEGPSILRIQQVVRGDSAAYFCASSTSDREVGTEAFFGQGTRLTVV.

A few counts support this clonotype. The CDR3 reads CASSPRGRREQYF. The CDR3 region has the DNA TGTGCCAGCAGCCCCAGGGGCCGCCGCGAGCAGTACTTC. The rearrangement joins TRBV11-1 to TRBJ2-7; the D gene is possibly TRBD1 (6 bases). The CDR3 is 13 residues long. The V end was cut by 5 bases, the J end by 6 bases, with 14 bases between. Per the germline V gene, CDR1 is SGHAT and CDR2 is FQDESV (reference sequence).